This T cell receptor beta chain appears in the sequencing data of a study of T-cell memory formation after mild COVID-19. The wider study: TCR clusters largely stayed donor specific.

Trimming removed 5 bases from V and 2 bases from J, with 5 bases in between. The germline gives CDR1 SGHTA, CDR2 FQGNSA. This CDR3 comprises 12 residues. General observations from the study: Whereas later expanders leaned CD4+, clones contracting day 15 to 85 showed a balanced CD4/CD8 makeup. Shrinking CD4+ clones were chiefly CM and EM; CD8+ ones were chiefly EMRA.

Remarks on this clonotype: Antigen: not known. A much larger clone lies a single base off, so this may be a read error.

Constant-segment-primed 5'RACE gave TCR alpha and TCR beta cDNA libraries with sample barcodes and UMIs. MiXCR was run by TCRdb on the 5' RACE reads, yielding one entry per CDR3 protein. The sample holds about 350,000 distinct CDR3 sequences, roughly 15% seen once. This sequence was found in a man between 18 and 35 years old who had mild COVID-19 (a few samples of this study predate the infection). Cell type and time point are not known. The chain employs TRBV7-2 and TRBJ2-3; the D is unclear. Sequencing used PBMCs or a T cell subset sorted from them (not recorded which). The CDR3 is CASSTNTDTQYF. Written as DNA, the CDR3 is TGTGCCAGCAGCACAAACACAGATACGCAGTATTTT.